This TCR beta chain was identified in a study of cytomegalovirus exposure and HLA in healthy donors. CDR1 and CDR2 from the germline V gene are MNHEY and SMNVEV (reference sequence). This CDR3 contains 15 residues. V was cut by 3 bases and J by 0 bases, with 8 bases left in between. This clone appeared a few times. The study ran its PCR with 60 Vbeta and 13 Jbeta primers. Libraries were prepared by immunoSEQ multiplex PCR; TCRdb keeps only in-frame clonotypes and omits some of them. The data hold fewer than 200,000 clones, with less than 80% observed a single time. Sequencing was carried out using PBMCs. The genes are TRBV27 and TRBJ1-4; the D is unclear. This clonotype was sampled from a female donor in good health and CMV-seronegative. The CDR3 bases are TGTGCCAGCAGTTTTGGAGGAGCAACTAATGAAAAACTGTTTTTT. Protein sequence: CASSFGGATNEKLFF.